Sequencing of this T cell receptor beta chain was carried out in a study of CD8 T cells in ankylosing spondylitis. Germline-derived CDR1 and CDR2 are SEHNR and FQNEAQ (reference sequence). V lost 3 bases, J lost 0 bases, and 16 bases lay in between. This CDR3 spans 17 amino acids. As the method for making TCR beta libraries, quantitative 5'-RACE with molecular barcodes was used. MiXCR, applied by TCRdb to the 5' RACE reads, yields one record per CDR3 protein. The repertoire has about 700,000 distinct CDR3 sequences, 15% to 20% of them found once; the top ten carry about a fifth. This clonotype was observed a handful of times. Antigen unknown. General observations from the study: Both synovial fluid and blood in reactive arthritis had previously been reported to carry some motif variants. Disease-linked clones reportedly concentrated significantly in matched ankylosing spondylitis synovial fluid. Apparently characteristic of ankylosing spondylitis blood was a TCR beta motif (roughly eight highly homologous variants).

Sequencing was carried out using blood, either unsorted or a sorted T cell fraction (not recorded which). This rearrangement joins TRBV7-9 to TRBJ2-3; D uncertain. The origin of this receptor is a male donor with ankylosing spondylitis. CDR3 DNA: TGTGCCAGCAGCTTTCCCCACGGTGGCCGGAGCACAGATACGCAGTATTTT. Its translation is CASSFPHGGRSTDTQYF.